This T cell receptor beta chain was identified during a study of CXCR3-negative and CXCR3-positive naive CD8 T cells. Study-wide results and limits: Researchers report that CXCR3-positive naive cells carry more hydrophobic TRB CDR3s than CXCR3-negative naive cells.

With UMI labels, 5' RACE was used to prepare the TRB cDNA libraries. Reprocessing the 5' RACE reads, TCRdb reports a single entry for every CDR3 protein and omits DNA. Its listing shows 150,000 to 180,000 distinct CDR3 sequences. The germline CDR1 and CDR2 sequences are SGDLS and YYNGEE. This CDR3 comprises 13 residues. In regard to this clonotype: Its antigen is still unknown.

The rearrangement links TRBV9 to TRBJ1-1; TCRdb's D call of TRBD1 is untestable without DNA. The TCR sequence derives from a human donor in good health. Some clones in this sample may be carry-over from other donors' samples. The sequencing input was naive CXCR3+ CD8+ T cells from blood. Stated subset: CD45RO-CCR7+CD27+CD95- naive CD8+ T cells expressing CXCR3 (TNR3+). The CDR3: CASSAPGGAEAFF.